The 15 T cell receptor beta chains below were found in one sample sequenced in a study of T cell repertoires in cytomegalovirus infection. One entry per CDR3 protein, called by TCRdb with MiXCR from the reads. This sample has fewer than 1,000,000 distinct CDR3 sequences, with roughly 30% found just once. Which antigens these TCRs recognize remains unknown. The source material was cultured CD8+ T cells from PBMCs, sampled from culture after CMV antigen stimulation. These receptors all come from a human donor in good health (CMV status not recorded). Some clones in this sample may be carry-over from other donors' samples.

The chain has TRBV2 and TRBJ2-7; TRBD1 matches 9 bases. The V gene's germline CDR1 is SNHLY and CDR2 FYNNEI. This CDR3 is built from 14 residues. The V and J ends lost 8 bases and 2 bases, in that order; junction bases with no gene match: 7. CDR3 bases: TGTGCCAGCGGAGTGGGACAGGGCACCTACGAGCAGTACTTC. It specifies CASGVGQGTYEQYF.

There are a few counts of this clonotype. V usage is TRBV6-5 and J usage is TRBJ2-1; 12 bases align to TRBD2. V was pared by 5 bases and J by 6 bases, with 5 bases of the junction left unmatched. The CDR3 totals 15 residues. In germline, CDR1 is MNHEY, CDR2 SVGAGI. The CDR3 loop reads CASSLAGGPSNEQFF. CDR3 DNA: TGTGCCAGCAGTCTAGCGGGGGGGCCTAGCAATGAGCAGTTCTTC.

The genes are TRBV5-1 and TRBJ2-2, with D perhaps matching TRBD1 (7 bases). The CDR3 contains 14 residues. Trimming shortened V by 3 bases and J by 6 bases, and 12 bases separated the two germline ends. CDR1 is SGHRS, CDR2 YFSETQ, per germline. The CDR3 DNA sequence: TGCGCCAGCAGCTGGGGGGACAGCGCCGGGGAGCTGTTTTTT. Protein product: CASSWGDSAGELFF.

This clonotype was detected many times. V gene TRBV2 combines with J gene TRBJ2-5, with 12 bases lining up with TRBD1. The germline V gene has CDR1 SNHLY and CDR2 FYNNEI. The trim removed 6 bases at V and 4 bases at J, leaving 6 bases unmatched. This CDR3 spans 15 amino acids. Here the CDR3 reads CASRAGQGAGETQYF. CDR3 DNA sequence: TGTGCCAGCAGGGCGGGACAGGGGGCGGGAGAGACCCAGTACTTC.

The chain joins TRBV6-5 to TRBJ1-2; 8 positions agree with TRBD1. This CDR3 is 18 amino acids long. The germline V gene has CDR1 MNHEY and CDR2 SVGAGI. The V gene end was trimmed by 2 bases and the J gene end by 5 bases; junction bases not matched to a gene: 16. The CDR3 loop reads CASSYSPDRDEGSYGYTF. In nucleotides, the CDR3 is TGTGCCAGCAGTTACAGTCCGGACAGGGATGAAGGGTCATATGGCTACACCTTC.

The sample holds a few counts of this clonotype. The chain joins TRBV9 to TRBJ1-1; 8 bases fit TRBD1. CDR3 size: 15 residues. CDR1 SGDLS and CDR2 YYNGEE come from the germline V gene. V shed 2 bases, J shed 2 bases, and the junction held 5 bases outside the gene matches. The CDR3: CASSVGTGRNTEAFF. The CDR3 DNA sequence: TGTGCCAGCAGCGTGGGGACAGGACGAAACACTGAAGCTTTCTTT. The entire variable domain, with the rest obtained from reference TRBV9 and TRBJ1-1, is as follows: DSGVTQTPKHLITATGQRVTLRCSPRSGDLSVYWYQQSLDQGLQFLIQYYNGEERAKGNILERFSAQQFPDLHSELNLSSLELGDSALYFCASSVGTGRNTEAFFGQGTRLTVV.

Notes on this clonotype: One junction end disagrees with the germline gene, perhaps due to a read error. The chain has TRBV14 and TRBJ2-3; D gene ambiguous. The CDR3 contains 11 residues. The germline V gene has CDR1 SGHDN and CDR2 FVKESK. The CDR3 DNA follows: TGTGCCAGCAGCCAAGATAAGGGCATAAATTTT. This gives the protein CASSQDKGINF.

This clonotype has at least ten counts. The V call is TRBV18, the J call TRBJ2-7; 7 bases map to TRBD2. J gave up 0 bases and V 2 bases, and 7 bases lay outside the gene matches. CDR1 is KGHSH and CDR2 is LQKENI in the germline V gene. This CDR3 is 16 amino acids long. CDR3 bases: TGTGCCAGCTCACCAGAGGGGCGGGGGAGCTCCTACGAGCAGTACTTC. Translation gives CASSPEGRGSSYEQYF. Based on the CDR3 plus reference TRBV18 and TRBJ2-7, the full variable domain is NAGVMQNPRHLVRRRGQEARLRCSPMKGHSHVYWYRQLPEEGLKFMVYLQKENIIDESGMPKERFSAEFPKEGPSILRIQQVVRGDSAAYFCASSPEGRGSSYEQYFGPGTRLTVT.

In this sample, this clonotype turned up many times. The chain recombines TRBV7-2 with TRBJ1-2; 8 bases match TRBD1. CDR3 length: 16 amino acids. Germline values: CDR1 SGHTA, CDR2 FQGNSA. The J segment lost 5 bases and the V segment lost 5 bases, leaving 13 bases of the junction unmatched. Here the CDR3 reads CASSPRRGQVDYGYTF. The CDR3, as DNA: TGTGCCAGCAGCCCGCGCAGGGGGCAGGTAGATTATGGCTACACCTTC.

This clonotype was detected a few times. The chain joins TRBV6-5 to TRBJ1-1; D not certain. V shed 0 bases and J shed 7 bases, with 12 bases lying between them. The CDR3 extends over 14 amino acids. The V gene's germline CDR1 is MNHEY and CDR2 SVGAGI. The CDR3 region has the DNA TGTGCCAGCAGTTACTCGATGGTGGTGGATGAAGCTTTCTTT. Amino acid sequence: CASSYSMVVDEAFF.

This clonotype was seen many times. The CDR3 bases are TGTGCCAGCAGCTTACTGGGGACGACGGGGTTCACAGATACGCAGTATTTT. This sequence encodes CASSLLGTTGFTDTQYF. The rearrangement uses TRBV7-2 and TRBJ2-3; D tentatively reads TRBD1 or TRBD2 (5 bases each). This CDR3 has 17 residues. Germline CDR1 reads SGHTA; CDR2 reads FQGNSA. V was cut by 2 bases and J by 2 bases, with 17 bases left in between.

This chain links TRBV6-5 with TRBJ1-2; unclear D gene. CDR1 is MNHEY and CDR2 is SVGAGI in the germline V gene. The CDR3 runs 13 residues. Trimming took off 2 bases at V and 8 bases at J, with 12 bases between the two ends. CDR3 protein: CASSYEGKLGYTF. The CDR3 DNA follows: TGTGCCAGCAGTTACGAGGGAAAGTTGGGCTACACCTTC.

This clonotype has a handful of counts. The rearrangement joins TRBV6-2 or TRBV6-3 to TRBJ1-5; maybe TRBD1 (5 bases). The germline V and J ends were trimmed by 4 bases and 3 bases, with 19 bases remaining between them. Germline CDR1 and CDR2: MNHEY and SVGEGT. This CDR3 comprises 17 residues. The CDR3 here is CASSFDTRWGPNQPQHF. The CDR3 DNA is TGTGCCAGCAGTTTCGACACTCGTTGGGGACCCAATCAGCCCCAGCATTTT.

This clonotype was found a few times. This sequence joins TRBV7-6 and TRBJ2-7; D is unresolved. Looked up from germline, CDR1 is SGHVS and CDR2 is FNYEAQ. The CDR3 runs to 13 residues. Trimming took 5 bases from V and 2 from J, leaving 10 bases between them. The CDR3 reads CASSPDPTYEQYF. The CDR3 DNA reads TGTGCCAGCAGCCCGGATCCTACCTACGAGCAGTACTTC.

The rearrangement links TRBV7-6 to TRBJ1-2; 8 bases are shared with TRBD1. CDR1 and CDR2 from the germline V gene are SGHVS and FNYEAQ. V gave up 3 bases and J gave up 6 bases; unmatched junction bases: 12. The CDR3 contains 16 residues. CDR3 bases: TGTGCCAGCAGCTTCCTGACAGGGGTTTCGTTCAATGGCTACACCTTC. Translating gives CASSFLTGVSFNGYTF.